Detailed here is one T cell receptor (beta chain). CDR1 and CDR2 from the germline V gene are SGHTA and FQGNSA. V gave up 3 bases and J gave up 2 bases, with 14 bases separating them. The CDR3 is 15 amino acids. Diagnoses were established using clinical symptoms, serum thyroxine and TRAb, thyroid ultrasound and orbital computed tomography. This sample is part of a study of T cells in Graves' hyperthyroidism and ophthalmopathy. Regions amplified from RNA transcripts were the TCR beta CDR3 regions. The HTBI primer set drove a first-round RT-PCR of the TCR CDR3. TCRdb fed the multiplex PCR reads into MiXCR, producing one record per CDR3 protein. The sample holds approximately 210,000 distinct CDR3 sequences; roughly 18% are singletons and the top ten take 50%.

The rearrangement uses TRBV7-2 and TRBJ2-7; the D gene is possibly TRBD2 (6 bases). This sequence originates from a man aged 50 to 59 with Graves' hyperthyroidism. The material sequenced was blood. The DNA for the CDR3 is TGTGCCAGCAGCTTCGGGGGAGCGACCACCTACGAGCAGTACTTC. Its protein product is CASSFGGATTYEQYF. Supplemented by reference TRBV7-2 and TRBJ2-7, the full variable domain reads GAGVSQSPSNKVTEKGKDVELRCDPISGHTALYWYRQSLGQGLEFLIYFQGNSAPDKSGLPSDRFSAERTGGSVSTLTIQRTQQEDSAVYLCASSFGGATTYEQYFGPGTRLTVT.